The rows below give T cell receptor beta chains drawn from one sample of a study of blood T cell repertoires in COVID-19. Some clones are missing from TCRdb's copy, which holds only in-frame ones; the method was immunoSEQ multiplex PCR. The repertoire includes 250,000 to 300,000 clones, around 90% of them detected once, and around 5.8% sits in the top ten. Sequencing used peripheral blood. The receptors were sampled from a woman in her 50s with COVID-19, enrolled during active disease. Both conserved end residues are part of each CDR3. D genes are given only for firm matches. Where a row states a size, it is once, few, many or the class of an expanded clone; other rows omit it.

V,length,size,J,D,DNA,CDR3
TRBV4-3,14,NA,TRBJ2-1,TRBD2,TGCGCCAGCAGCTCTAGCGGGAAGGCGTATGAGCAGTTCTTC,CASSSSGKAYEQFF
TRBV7-6,15,NA,TRBJ2-7,TRBD2,TGTGCCAGCAGCTCCAACAGCGGGAGTGTCTACGAGCAGTACTTC,CASSSNSGSVYEQYF
TRBV7-2,14,NA,TRBJ2-3,NA,TGTGCCAGCAGCTTAGGCGGGGACACAGATACGCAGTATTTT,CASSLGGDTDTQYF
TRBV19,15,NA,TRBJ2-7,TRBD2,TGTGCCAGTAGTCCTAGCGGGAGGGCCCTTGACGAGCAGTACTTC,CASSPSGRALDEQYF
TRBV20-1,13,NA,TRBJ1-5,NA,TGCAGTGCTAGTTCGGGGTTAGGTCAGCCCCAGCATTTT,CSASSGLGQPQHF
TRBV20-1,13,NA,TRBJ2-1,NA,TGCAGTGCTAGTCTTGACAGAAACAATGAGCAGTTCTTC,CSASLDRNNEQFF
TRBV11-2,17,NA,TRBJ2-2,TRBD2,TGTGCCAGCAGGGTGGCTAGCGGGAGTTTGAACACCGGGGAGCTGTTTTTT,CASRVASGSLNTGELFF
TRBV7-2,18,NA,TRBJ2-7,NA,TGTGCCAGCACCCACTCGGGGGTTTACGGTGTGAGCTCCTACGAGCAGTACTTC,CASTHSGVYGVSSYEQYF
TRBV14,14,NA,TRBJ2-7,TRBD1,TGTGCCAGCAGCCAAGAACAGGGGTTCTACGAGCAGTACTTC,CASSQEQGFYEQYF
TRBV7-9,19,few,TRBJ1-1,TRBD1,TGTGCCACTACCTACTCCCCCCGAGGGGGCGTGGGCCTGAGCACTGAAGCTTTCTTT,CATTYSPRGGVGLSTEAFF
TRBV19,17,NA,TRBJ2-4,TRBD1,TGTGCCAGTACCGAGGGACAGGCGGCTCTAGCCAAAAACATTCAGTACTTC,CASTEGQAALAKNIQYF
TRBV7-8,18,NA,TRBJ2-1,TRBD2,TGTGCCAGCGAGCTAGGACTAGCGGTTAAGAGCTCCTACAATGAGCAGTTCTTC,CASELGLAVKSSYNEQFF
TRBV7-6,16,NA,TRBJ2-3,TRBD2,TGTGCCAGCAGCACACGGACTAGCGGGAATGCAGATACGCAGTATTTT,CASSTRTSGNADTQYF
TRBV29-1,14,NA,TRBJ2-5,TRBD2,TGCAGCGTTTCCATAGCGGGAAGTATAGAGACCCAGTACTTC,CSVSIAGSIETQYF
TRBV30,15,NA,TRBJ1-4,TRBD1,TGTGCCTGGAGTGCGACAGGGGCAACTAATGAAAAACTGTTTTTT,CAWSATGATNEKLFF
TRBV7-8,11,NA,TRBJ2-4,NA,TGTGCCAGCAGCCAAGGTGGTATAGCTTCCTTC,CASSQGGIASF
TRBV5-5,14,NA,TRBJ2-7,TRBD1,TGTGCCAGCAGCTTGGGGACAGGCACCTACGAGCAGTACTTC,CASSLGTGTYEQYF
TRBV18,13,NA,TRBJ2-1,NA,TGTGCCAGCTCACCTACCGCAGTGGATGAGCAGTTCTTC,CASSPTAVDEQFF
TRBV27,17,NA,TRBJ2-2,NA,TGTGCCAGCAGTTTCCAGGGGATGGCTACGAACACCGGGGAGCTGTTTTTT,CASSFQGMATNTGELFF
TRBV4-2,20,NA,TRBJ2-3,TRBD2,TGTGCCAGCAGCCCCGAAGGACTAGCGGGAGTCCAGGGAAACACAGATACGCAGTATTTT,CASSPEGLAGVQGNTDTQYF
TRBV5-6,15,NA,TRBJ2-5,NA,TGTGCCAGCAGCTTTTTTCCACGGGACCAAGAGACCCAGTACTTC,CASSFFPRDQETQYF
TRBV7-6,15,NA,TRBJ2-7,NA,TGTGCCAGCAGCTCCCAGCCAGGACAGTCTTTCGAGCAGTACTTC,CASSSQPGQSFEQYF
TRBV5-4,13,NA,TRBJ2-3,NA,TGTGCCAGCAGCTTGCCCCCAACAGATACGCAGTATTTT,CASSLPPTDTQYF
TRBV12-3/TRBV12-4,12,NA,TRBJ2-5,NA,TGTGCCAGCAGTTTGCGGGAAGAGACCCAGTACTTC,CASSLREETQYF
TRBV7-9,18,NA,TRBJ1-3,TRBD1,TGTGCCAGCAGCTTAGGACAGGGGGCTCATCTCTCTGGAAACACCATATATTTT,CASSLGQGAHLSGNTIYF
TRBV10-3,15,NA,TRBJ1-2,NA,TGTGCCATCAGTGAGCCCAGGGCCGGAGTCTATGGCTACACCTTC,CAISEPRAGVYGYTF
TRBV5-4,17,NA,TRBJ2-4,TRBD2,TGTGCCAGCAGCCACTACGGACTAGCGGCAGCCAAAAACATTCAGTACTTC,CASSHYGLAAAKNIQYF
TRBV30,15,NA,TRBJ1-2,NA,TGTGCCTGGGAAGTTGGCAGGCCAAAGGCACAGGGCTACACCTTC,CAWEVGRPKAQGYTF
TRBV5-1,14,NA,TRBJ2-2,NA,TGCGCCAGCAGCTTGGAAGGGAGAACCGGGGAGCTGTTTTTT,CASSLEGRTGELFF
TRBV6-5,13,NA,TRBJ2-7,NA,TGTGCCACGACGTGGCAGGACTCCTACGAGCAGTACTTC,CATTWQDSYEQYF
TRBV19,13,NA,TRBJ1-2,NA,TGTGCCAGTAGTCAACAGAGCCGGTATGGCTACACCTTC,CASSQQSRYGYTF
TRBV5-1,19,NA,TRBJ2-1,TRBD2,TGCGCCAGCAGCCACGAGATTGGGGGAGGGACTGGCCCTTACAATGAGCAGTTCTTC,CASSHEIGGGTGPYNEQFF
TRBV24-1,19,NA,TRBJ2-7,NA,TGTGCCACCAGTGATTTGCCGCGAAGAGAGGGCGCTTGTTGCTACGAGCAGTACTTC,CATSDLPRREGACCYEQYF
TRBV18,14,few,TRBJ1-5,TRBD1,TGTGCCAGCTCACCACAAGGGGGCCATCAGCCCCAGCATTTT,CASSPQGGHQPQHF
TRBV5-1,15,once,TRBJ1-3,NA,TGCGCCAGCACCCCGACAGGAGGCTCTGGAAACACCATATATTTT,CASTPTGGSGNTIYF
TRBV30,13,NA,TRBJ2-1,NA,TGTGCCTTTATCAAGGGGGAGGGCCATGAGCAGTTCTTC,CAFIKGEGHEQFF
TRBV5-6,14,NA,TRBJ1-1,NA,TGTGCCAGCAGCTTTTCCCCTGGGGCAGATCAAGCTTTCTTT,CASSFSPGADQAFF
TRBV6-2/TRBV6-3,15,NA,TRBJ2-7,TRBD2,TGTGCCAGCAGTTACGGTGGACTAGCGGGCCACGAGCAGTACTTC,CASSYGGLAGHEQYF
TRBV11-2,15,NA,TRBJ2-1,NA,TGTGCCAGCAGCTTAGATCCCGCCCTTGCGGGAAAGGAGTTCTTC,CASSLDPALAGKEFF
TRBV7-2,16,NA,TRBJ1-1,NA,TGTGCCAGCAGCCCGAGTCCAGTGGGGCGTAACACTGAAGCTTTCTTT,CASSPSPVGRNTEAFF
TRBV3-1/TRBV3-2,15,NA,TRBJ2-7,TRBD2,TGTGCCAGCAGCCAAGGGGGACTAGCGGGAGGCGAGCAGTACTTC,CASSQGGLAGGEQYF
TRBV29-1,12,NA,TRBJ2-3,TRBD2,TGCAGCGTTGGACTAGCGTCAGATACGCAGTATTTT,CSVGLASDTQYF
TRBV6-2/TRBV6-3,13,NA,TRBJ1-1,NA,TGTGCCAGCAGTTACCCAGGGCCTTCTGAAGCTTTCTTT,CASSYPGPSEAFF
TRBV30,15,NA,TRBJ1-2,TRBD1,TGTGCCTGGACCGGACCGCAGGGGGCATTGGTTGGCTACACCTTC,CAWTGPQGALVGYTF
TRBV5-1,15,NA,TRBJ1-4,NA,TGCGCCAGCAGAAAGCAAACAGGGTTGGGTGAAAAACTGTTTTTT,CASRKQTGLGEKLFF
TRBV20-1,13,NA,TRBJ2-7,NA,TGCAGTGCTAGTCTCGGTATATCCTACGAGCAGTACTTC,CSASLGISYEQYF
TRBV27,15,NA,TRBJ2-3,TRBD2,TGTGCCAGCAGTATCGGGACTAGCGATTCAGATACGCAGTATTTT,CASSIGTSDSDTQYF
TRBV5-4,13,NA,TRBJ1-3,NA,TGTGCCAGCAGCTACGGACTTGGAAACACCATATATTTT,CASSYGLGNTIYF
TRBV5-1,15,NA,TRBJ2-2,NA,TGCGCCAGCAGCTTGGATTGGCGGGCCGCCGGGGAGCTGTTTTTT,CASSLDWRAAGELFF
TRBV19,12,NA,TRBJ1-2,NA,TGTGCCAGTAGGGGGGGTTGGCATGGCTACACCTTC,CASRGGWHGYTF
TRBV9,15,NA,TRBJ2-1,TRBD1,TGTGCCAGCAGCGTAGATGGGGACAGGATGGATGAGCAGTTCTTC,CASSVDGDRMDEQFF
TRBV30,15,NA,TRBJ1-4,TRBD1,TGTGCCTGGAGTTTACGGACAGGATGGGATGAAAAACTGTTTTTT,CAWSLRTGWDEKLFF
TRBV18,15,NA,TRBJ1-6,TRBD1,TGTGCCAGCTCACCTATGGGACAGGGCGATTCACCCCTCCACTTT,CASSPMGQGDSPLHF
TRBV6-1,19,NA,TRBJ2-3,TRBD2,TGTGCCAGCAGTGTACGGAGGCTGGGAGGACTAGCGGGAGCAGATACGCAGTATTTT,CASSVRRLGGLAGADTQYF
TRBV7-2,14,NA,TRBJ2-2,TRBD1,TGTGCCAGCAGCCCCTCGACAGGGTCCGGGGAGCTGTTTTTT,CASSPSTGSGELFF
TRBV5-5,15,NA,TRBJ1-5,NA,TGTGCCAGCAGCTTGGTAGCCAGGGGCAATCAGCCCCAGCATTTT,CASSLVARGNQPQHF
TRBV3-1/TRBV3-2,16,NA,TRBJ1-2,TRBD1,TGTGCCAGCAGCCAAGTTATAGGACAGGGGACGAAAGGCTACACCTTC,CASSQVIGQGTKGYTF
TRBV6-5,14,NA,TRBJ1-2,TRBD1,TGTGCCAGCAGTTATTCCGACAGGGTGTATGGCTACACCTTC,CASSYSDRVYGYTF
TRBV7-9,14,NA,TRBJ2-7,NA,TGTGCCAGCAGCTTAGCCGGGTTAATCTACGAGCAGTACTTC,CASSLAGLIYEQYF